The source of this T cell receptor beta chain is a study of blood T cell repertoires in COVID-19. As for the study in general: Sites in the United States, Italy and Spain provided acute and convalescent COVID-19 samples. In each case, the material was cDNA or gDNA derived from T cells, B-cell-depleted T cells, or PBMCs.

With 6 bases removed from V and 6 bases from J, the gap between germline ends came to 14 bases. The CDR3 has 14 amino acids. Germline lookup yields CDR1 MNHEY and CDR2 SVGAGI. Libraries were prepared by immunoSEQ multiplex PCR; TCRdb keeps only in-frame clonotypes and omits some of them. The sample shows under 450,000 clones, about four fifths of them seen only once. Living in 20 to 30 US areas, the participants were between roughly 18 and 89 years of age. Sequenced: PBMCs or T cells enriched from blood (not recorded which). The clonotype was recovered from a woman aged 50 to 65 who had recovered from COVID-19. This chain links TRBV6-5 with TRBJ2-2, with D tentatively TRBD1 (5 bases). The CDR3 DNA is TGTGCCAGCAGACCCGCAGGACAATCCGGGGAGCTGTTTTTT. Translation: CASRPAGQSGELFF.